The next 11 T cell receptor beta chains were all read from a single sample in a study of blood T cell repertoires in COVID-19. This table comes from immunoSEQ multiplex PCR, and its TCRdb copy is limited to in-frame clones, with some not included. This sample yields around 230,000 clones, of which 88% are seen a single time; about 2.3% belongs to the top ten. Sequencing was done on a sample of PBMCs or T cells enriched from blood (not recorded which). The receptors stem from a woman in her thirties or forties with acute COVID-19.

The chain combines TRBV24-1 with TRBJ2-6; D uncertain. Trimming stripped 5 bases from V and 1 base from J, with 8 bases between. CDR1 is KGHDR, CDR2 SFDVKD, per germline. This CDR3 is built from 15 residues. The DNA for the CDR3 is TGTGCCACCAGTGGGGCCGCGTCTGGGGCCAACGTCCTGACTTTC. Its translation: CATSGAASGANVLTF.

The V and J genes are TRBV7-9 and TRBJ2-3, with D possibly matching TRBD2 (6 bases). Germline V lookup: CDR1 SEHNR, CDR2 FQNEAQ (reference sequence). There are 13 residues in the CDR3. The ends were cut back, 5 bases at V and 5 bases at J, with 11 bases in the middle. CDR3 region: CASSADYQDTQYF. Here the CDR3 DNA reads TGTGCCAGCAGCGCGGACTACCAAGATACGCAGTATTTT.

V usage is TRBV27 and J usage is TRBJ1-1, with a tentative D call TRBD1 (6 bases). CDR1 is MNHEY and CDR2 is SMNVEV in the germline V gene (reference sequence). The length of the CDR3 is 12 residues. The V end was cut by 5 bases, the J end by 5 bases, with 9 bases between. This chain's CDR3 is CASSRGQTEAFF. CDR3 nucleotide sequence: TGTGCCAGCAGTAGAGGACAGACTGAAGCTTTCTTT.

The V gene is TRBV6-6, the J gene TRBJ1-5; D is unclear. The germline V and J ends were trimmed by 7 bases and 7 bases, with 11 bases remaining between them. The CDR3 length is 12 residues. Germline CDR1 MNHNY, CDR2 SVGAGI (reference sequence). The CDR3 loop is CASNFAGQPQHF. The CDR3 DNA reads as TGTGCCAGCAATTTTGCGGGACAGCCCCAGCATTTT.

This sequence joins TRBV4-1 and TRBJ1-5, with a possible D match to TRBD1 (5 bases). The CDR3 loop spans 15 amino acids. Germline lookup yields CDR1 MGHRA and CDR2 YSYEKL. V was clipped by 8 bases and J by 0 bases, with 14 bases between them. CDR3 sequence reads: CASRDSRTSNQPQHF. DNA of the CDR3: TGCGCCAGCCGCGACAGTCGAACTAGCAATCAGCCCCAGCATTTT.

This rearrangement joins TRBV7-8 to TRBJ2-4, with D possibly matching TRBD1 (5 bases). The V end lost 5 bases, the J end lost 0 bases, and 14 bases lay between the germline ends. Germline-derived CDR1 and CDR2 are SGHVS and FQNEAQ. The CDR3 spans 16 residues. In DNA, the CDR3 is TGTGCCAGCAGCCTCGACAGACGACTAGCCAAAAACATTCAGTACTTC. Amino acid sequence: CASSLDRRLAKNIQYF.

This clone was seen once. This rearrangement joins TRBV3-1 (or the pseudogene TRBV3-2) to TRBJ1-4, with 9 bases that match TRBD1. V shed 2 bases and J 4 bases; nucleotides not matched to a gene: 2. Germline V gives CDR1 LGHDT, CDR2 YNNKEL (reference sequence). This CDR3 is 15 amino acids long. The CDR3 loop reads CASSQWDRDNEKLFF. CDR3 nucleotides: TGTGCCAGCAGCCAATGGGACAGGGATAATGAAAAACTGTTTTTT.

This chain uses TRBV5-1 with TRBJ2-1; D possibly corresponds to TRBD2 (6 bases). This CDR3 contains 16 residues. V lost 0 bases and J 1 base, leaving 11 bases between the germline ends. Germline V lookup: CDR1 SGHRS, CDR2 YFSETQ. For the CDR3, the DNA is TGCGCCAGCAGCTTGGCGGTGGGAGGTTCCTACAATGAGCAGTTCTTC. Translating it yields CASSLAVGGSYNEQFF. The variable domain in full, with the rest retrieved from reference TRBV5-1 and TRBJ2-1, is KAGVTQTPRYLIKTRGQQVTLSCSPISGHRSVSWYQQTPGQGLQFLFEYFSETQRNKGNFPGRFSGRQFSNSRSEMNVSTLELGDSALYLCASSLAVGGSYNEQFFGPGTRLTVL.

V gene TRBV4-2 combines with J gene TRBJ2-7; the D gene is possibly TRBD1 (5 bases). The CDR3 runs 15 residues. With 5 bases removed from V and 6 bases from J, the gap between germline ends came to 20 bases. Germline CDR1 LGHNA, CDR2 YNFKEQ. The CDR3 is CASSLEAGNIGEQYF. The CDR3 DNA reads TGTGCCAGCAGCTTAGAGGCAGGGAATATTGGCGAGCAGTACTTC.

This chain uses TRBV30 with TRBJ2-2, with D maybe TRBD2 (7 bases). Trimming shortened V by 0 bases and J by 6 bases, and 17 bases separated the two germline ends. The germline V gene has CDR1 GTSNPN and CDR2 SVGIG (reference sequence). The CDR3 runs 16 residues. The CDR3, as DNA: TGTGCCTGGAGTGTACGGGGGGCTAGGGGCCCCGGGGAGCTGTTTTTT. Translated, it gives CAWSVRGARGPGELFF.

The chain is built from TRBV11-2 and TRBJ2-7; unclear D gene. The CDR3 has 13 residues. Germline loops: CDR1 SGHAT, CDR2 FQNNGV. V gave up 1 base and J gave up 4 bases, with 8 bases separating them. The CDR3 loop is CASSLVSVYEQYV. Here the CDR3 DNA reads TGTGCCAGCAGCTTAGTAAGCGTATACGAGCAGTACGTC.